This T cell receptor (beta chain) was obtained from a study of cytomegalovirus exposure and HLA in healthy donors. Points from the study as a whole: According to a subsequent analysis, TCR clusters identified in the first cohort showed a tendency to co-occur across the approximately 130 validation repertoires. In vitro, three CMV-associated chains proved specific for CMV antigens.

The CDR3 is 15 amino acids. Trimming cost V 3 bases and J 7 bases, with 15 bases left between them. Germline-derived CDR1 and CDR2 are MDHEN and SYDVKM. Remarks on this clone: Its antigen is currently unknown.

The data were produced by immunoSEQ multiplex PCR, yet TCRdb's version contains in-frame clones alone and is incomplete. The data show a few hundred thousand clones, with approximately 90% seen just once and about 0.8% held by the top ten. The chain recombines TRBV28 with TRBJ2-2, with D perhaps matching TRBD2 (6 bases). This receptor was identified in a woman between 18 and 30 years old in good health and CMV-seronegative. Sequencing was done on a sample of PBMCs. CDR3 residues: CASSFTTGVDGELFF. The DNA for the CDR3 is TGTGCCAGCAGTTTCACAACGGGAGTGGACGGGGAGCTGTTTTTT.